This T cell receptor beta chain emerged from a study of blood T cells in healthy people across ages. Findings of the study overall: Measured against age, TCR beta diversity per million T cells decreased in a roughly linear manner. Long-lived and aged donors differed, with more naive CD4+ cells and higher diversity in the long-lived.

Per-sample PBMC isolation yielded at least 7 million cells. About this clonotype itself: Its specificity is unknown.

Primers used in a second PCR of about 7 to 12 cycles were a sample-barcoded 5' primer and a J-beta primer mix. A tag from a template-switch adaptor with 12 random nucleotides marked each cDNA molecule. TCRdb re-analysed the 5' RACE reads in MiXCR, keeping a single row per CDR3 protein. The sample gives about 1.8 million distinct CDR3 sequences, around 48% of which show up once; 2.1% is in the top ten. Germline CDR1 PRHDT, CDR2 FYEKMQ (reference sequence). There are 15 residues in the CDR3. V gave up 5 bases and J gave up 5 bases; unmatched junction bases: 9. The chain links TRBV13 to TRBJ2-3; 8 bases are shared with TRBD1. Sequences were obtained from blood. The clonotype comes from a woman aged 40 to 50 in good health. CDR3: CASSLRTGMEDTQYF. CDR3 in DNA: TGTGCCAGCAGCCTACGGACAGGGATGGAAGATACGCAGTATTTT.